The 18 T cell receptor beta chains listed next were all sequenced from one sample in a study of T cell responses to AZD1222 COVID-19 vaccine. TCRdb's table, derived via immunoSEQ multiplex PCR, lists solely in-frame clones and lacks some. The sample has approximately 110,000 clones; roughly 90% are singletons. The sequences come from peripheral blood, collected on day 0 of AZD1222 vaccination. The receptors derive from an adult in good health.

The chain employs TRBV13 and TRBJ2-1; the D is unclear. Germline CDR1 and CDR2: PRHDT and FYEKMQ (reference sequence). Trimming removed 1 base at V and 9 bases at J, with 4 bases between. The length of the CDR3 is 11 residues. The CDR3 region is CASSLDVEQFF. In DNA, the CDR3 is TGTGCCAGCAGCTTAGACGTTGAGCAGTTCTTC.

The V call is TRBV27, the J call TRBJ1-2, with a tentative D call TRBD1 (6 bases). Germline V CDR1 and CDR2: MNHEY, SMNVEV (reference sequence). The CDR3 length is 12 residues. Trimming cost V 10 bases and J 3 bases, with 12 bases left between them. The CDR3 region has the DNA TGTGCCACCCGGGGGCTCGACTATGGCTACACCTTC. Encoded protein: CATRGLDYGYTF.

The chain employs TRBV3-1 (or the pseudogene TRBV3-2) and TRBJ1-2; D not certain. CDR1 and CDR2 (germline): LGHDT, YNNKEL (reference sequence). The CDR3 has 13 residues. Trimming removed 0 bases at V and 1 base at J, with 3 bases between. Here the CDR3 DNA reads TGTGCCAGCAGCCAAGAAGTTAACTATGGCTACACCTTC. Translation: CASSQEVNYGYTF.

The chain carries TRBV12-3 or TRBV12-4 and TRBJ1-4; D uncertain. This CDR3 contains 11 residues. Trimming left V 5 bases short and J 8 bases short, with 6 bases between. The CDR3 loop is CASSLGEKLFF. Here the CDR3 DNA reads TGTGCCAGCAGTCTGGGGGAAAAACTGTTTTTT.

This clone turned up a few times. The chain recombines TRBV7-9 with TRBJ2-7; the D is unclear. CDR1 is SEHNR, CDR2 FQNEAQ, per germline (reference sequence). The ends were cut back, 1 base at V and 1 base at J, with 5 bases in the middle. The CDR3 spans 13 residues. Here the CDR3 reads CASSLDTSYEQYF. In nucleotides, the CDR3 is TGTGCCAGCAGCTTAGACACTTCCTACGAGCAGTACTTC. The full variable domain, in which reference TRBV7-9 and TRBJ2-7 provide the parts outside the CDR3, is DTGVSQNPRHKITKRGQNVTFRCDPISEHNRLYWYRQTLGQGPEFLTYFQNEAQLEKSRLLSDRFSAERPKGSFSTLEIQRTEQGDSAMYLCASSLDTSYEQYFGPGTRLTVT.

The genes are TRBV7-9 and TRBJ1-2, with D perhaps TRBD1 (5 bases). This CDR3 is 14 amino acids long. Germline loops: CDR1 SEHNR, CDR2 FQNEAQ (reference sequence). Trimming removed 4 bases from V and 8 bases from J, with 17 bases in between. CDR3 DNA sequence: TGTGCCAGCAGCTACACGGGCGGGACGGGGGGCTACACCTTC. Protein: CASSYTGGTGGYTF.

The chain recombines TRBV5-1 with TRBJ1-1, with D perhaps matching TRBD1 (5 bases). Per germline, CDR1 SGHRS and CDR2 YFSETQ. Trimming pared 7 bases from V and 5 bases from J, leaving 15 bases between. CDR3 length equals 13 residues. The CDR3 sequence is CASSPFGGTEAFF. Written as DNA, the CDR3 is TGCGCCAGCTCCCCATTCGGGGGTACTGAAGCTTTCTTT.

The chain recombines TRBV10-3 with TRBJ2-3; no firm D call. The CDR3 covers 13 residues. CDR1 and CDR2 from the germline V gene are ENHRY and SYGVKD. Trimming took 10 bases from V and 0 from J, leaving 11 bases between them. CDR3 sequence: CATEATSTDTQYF. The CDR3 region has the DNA TGTGCCACAGAGGCTACTAGCACAGATACGCAGTATTTT.

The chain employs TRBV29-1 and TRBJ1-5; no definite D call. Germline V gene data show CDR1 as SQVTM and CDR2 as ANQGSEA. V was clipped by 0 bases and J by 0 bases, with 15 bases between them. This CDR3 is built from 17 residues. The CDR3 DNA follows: TGCAGCGTTGAAGATTGGGTCGTCCTTTATAGCAATCAGCCCCAGCATTTT. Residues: CSVEDWVVLYSNQPQHF.

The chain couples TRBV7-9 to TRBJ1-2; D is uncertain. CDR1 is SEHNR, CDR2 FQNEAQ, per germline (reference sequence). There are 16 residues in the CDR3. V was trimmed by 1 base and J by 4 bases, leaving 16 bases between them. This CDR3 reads CASSLDRGGTSYGYTF. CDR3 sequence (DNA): TGTGCCAGCAGCTTAGATCGCGGAGGAACTTCCTATGGCTACACCTTC.

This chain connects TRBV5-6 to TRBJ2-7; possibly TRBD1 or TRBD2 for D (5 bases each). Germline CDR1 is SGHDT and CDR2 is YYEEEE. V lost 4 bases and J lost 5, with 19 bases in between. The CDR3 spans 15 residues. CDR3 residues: CASSPEGEGFHEQYF. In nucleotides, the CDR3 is TGTGCCAGCAGCCCTGAGGGAGAGGGGTTCCACGAGCAGTACTTC.

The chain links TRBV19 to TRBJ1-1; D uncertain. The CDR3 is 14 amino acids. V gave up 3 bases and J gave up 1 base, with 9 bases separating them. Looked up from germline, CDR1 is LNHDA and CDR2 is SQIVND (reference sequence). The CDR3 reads CASSISSGNTEAFF. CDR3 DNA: TGTGCCAGTAGTATCTCCTCCGGGAACACTGAAGCTTTCTTT.

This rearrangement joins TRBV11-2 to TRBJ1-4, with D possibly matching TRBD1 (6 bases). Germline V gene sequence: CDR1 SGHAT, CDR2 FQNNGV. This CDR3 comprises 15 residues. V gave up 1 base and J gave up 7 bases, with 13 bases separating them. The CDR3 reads CASSLVRDTLEKLFF. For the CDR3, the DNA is TGTGCCAGCAGCTTAGTCCGGGACACCCTTGAAAAACTGTTTTTT.

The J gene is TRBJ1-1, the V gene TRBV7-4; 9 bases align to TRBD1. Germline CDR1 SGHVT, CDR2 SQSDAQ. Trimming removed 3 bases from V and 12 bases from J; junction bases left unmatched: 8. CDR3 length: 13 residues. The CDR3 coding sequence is TGTGCCAGCAGCTTCCGGCGGACAGGGGCAACTTTCTTT. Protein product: CASSFRRTGATFF.

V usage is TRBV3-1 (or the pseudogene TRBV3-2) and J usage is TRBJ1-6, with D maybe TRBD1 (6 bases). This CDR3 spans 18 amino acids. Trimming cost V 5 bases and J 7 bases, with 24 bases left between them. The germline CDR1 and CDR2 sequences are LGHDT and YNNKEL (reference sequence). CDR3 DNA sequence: TGTGCCAGCAGCTCACCCACAGGGTCAACTCCAATCAATTCACCCCTCCACTTT. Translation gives CASSSPTGSTPINSPLHF.

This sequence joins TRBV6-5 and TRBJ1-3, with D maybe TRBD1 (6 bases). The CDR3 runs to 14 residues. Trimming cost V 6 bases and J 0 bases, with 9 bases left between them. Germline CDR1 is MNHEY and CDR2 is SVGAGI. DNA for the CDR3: TGTGCCAGCAGGGGACAAACCTCTGGAAACACCATATATTTT. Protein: CASRGQTSGNTIYF.

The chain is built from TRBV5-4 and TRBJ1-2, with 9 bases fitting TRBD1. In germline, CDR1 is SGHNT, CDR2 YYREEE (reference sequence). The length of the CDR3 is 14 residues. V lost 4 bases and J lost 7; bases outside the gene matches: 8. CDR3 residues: CASSEGWDRVGYTF. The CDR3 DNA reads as TGTGCCAGCAGCGAAGGATGGGACAGGGTTGGCTACACCTTC.

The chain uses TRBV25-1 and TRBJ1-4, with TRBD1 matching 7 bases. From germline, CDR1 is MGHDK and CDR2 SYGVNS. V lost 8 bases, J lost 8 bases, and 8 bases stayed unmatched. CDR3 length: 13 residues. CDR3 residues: CASRDRVGEKLFF. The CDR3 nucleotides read TGTGCCAGCCGAGACAGGGTTGGAGAAAAACTGTTTTTT.